One sample yielded the 30 T cell receptor beta chains listed below, sequenced in a study of T cells in Graves' hyperthyroidism and ophthalmopathy. The investigators amplified TCR beta CDR3 regions from RNA transcripts. During a first-round RT-PCR of the TCR CDR3, the HTBI primer set was used. TCRdb used MiXCR to reprocess the multiplex PCR reads, holding one entry per CDR3 protein. This sample has almost 350,000 distinct CDR3 sequences, with about a sixth found just once. The sequenced material came from blood. The receptors were sampled from a woman aged 35 to 49 with Graves' ophthalmopathy.

In its sample, this clonotype was seen many times. The chain recombines TRBV12-3 or TRBV12-4 with TRBJ2-7; D is perhaps TRBD1 (6 bases). CDR3 length: 12 amino acids. V dropped 6 bases and J dropped 5 bases, with 11 bases sitting between them. DNA of the CDR3: TGTGCCAGCAGCCGGCACAGGGACGAGCAGTACTTC. Translated: CASSRHRDEQYF.

A few counts support this clonotype. The rearrangement joins TRBV12-3 or TRBV12-4 to TRBJ1-5, with D maybe TRBD1 (5 bases). The CDR3 extends over 12 amino acids. Trimming removed 2 bases from V and 11 bases from J, with 10 bases in between. The CDR3 reads CASSLPLGAQHF. CDR3 sequence (DNA): TGTGCCAGCAGTTTACCCCTAGGGGCCCAGCATTTT.

The sample holds many counts of this clonotype. This chain connects TRBV6-4 to TRBJ2-7, with TRBD2 as a possible D gene (6 bases). Germline V CDR1 and CDR2: MRHNA, SNTAGT. This CDR3 region has 18 residues. V was trimmed by 0 bases and J by 2 bases, leaving 20 bases between them. DNA of the CDR3: TGTGCCAGCAGTGACTCGGACTCAAATGCGGGATGGGCCTACGAGCAGTACTTC. This gives the protein CASSDSDSNAGWAYEQYF.

In its sample, this clonotype was seen many times. This chain uses TRBV7-2 with TRBJ1-2; 9 positions agree with TRBD1. Germline V CDR1 and CDR2: SGHTA, FQGNSA. The CDR3 is 15 amino acids. Trimming cost V 1 base and J 8 bases; bases outside gene matches: 8. CDR3: CASSLGGQGGGGYTF. The DNA for the CDR3 is TGTGCCAGCAGCTTAGGGGGACAGGGCGGAGGGGGCTACACCTTC.

This clonotype was observed many times. This chain connects TRBV20-1 to TRBJ2-4, with a tentative D call TRBD1 (6 bases). The CDR3 runs to 18 residues. Germline CDR1 DFQATT, CDR2 SNEGSKA (reference sequence). Trimming pared 3 bases from V and 0 bases from J, leaving 21 bases between. The chain's CDR3 is CSASRDNDLALAKNIQYF. CDR3 bases: TGCAGTGCTAGTCGGGACAATGACCTTGCCCTAGCCAAAAACATTCAGTACTTC.

The sample holds many counts of this clonotype. The chain is built from TRBV30 and TRBJ2-7; 10 nucleotides line up with TRBD2. Trimming cost V 3 bases and J 2 bases; bases outside gene matches: 7. Germline V gene lookup returns CDR1 GTSNPN and CDR2 SVGIG (reference sequence). The CDR3 consists of 15 residues. For the CDR3, the DNA is TGTGCCTGGAGAGAAAAGCTAGCGGGAGCCTACGAGCAGTACTTC. Translating it yields CAWREKLAGAYEQYF.

The chain links TRBV12-3 or TRBV12-4 to TRBJ1-1, with TRBD1 identical over 9 bases. CDR3 size: 14 residues. The trim removed 5 bases at V and 5 bases at J, leaving 6 bases unmatched. The CDR3 region is CASSRWDRVTEAFF. For the CDR3, the DNA is TGTGCCAGCAGTCGATGGGACAGGGTAACTGAAGCTTTCTTT.

In its sample, this clonotype was seen a few times. This clone may be a read error of a much larger clone one base away. This rearrangement joins TRBV27 to TRBJ2-6, with TRBD2 matching 8 bases. Trimming at V came to 5 bases and at J to 1 base, leaving 10 bases not matched to a gene. The CDR3 is made up of 18 amino acids. Germline V gene sequence: CDR1 MNHEY, CDR2 SMNVEV (reference sequence). The CDR3 spells CASSIVDGGRSGANVLTF. CDR3 DNA sequence: TGTGCCAGCAGTATAGTAGATGGCGGGAGGTCTGGGGCCAACGTCCTGACTTTC.

This clonotype was seen ten or more times. CDR3 in DNA: TGTGCCAGCCGTGCGGGAGACGAGCAGTACTTC. Protein product: CASRAGDEQYF. The chain uses TRBV6-1 and TRBJ2-7; 7 bases fit TRBD2. V was clipped by 8 bases and J by 5 bases; unmatched bases: 3. The CDR3 spans 11 residues. Per germline, CDR1 MNHNS and CDR2 SASEGT.

This clonotype was counted many times. The rearrangement links TRBV19 to TRBJ2-7; tentatively, D is TRBD2 (6 bases). The V end lost 5 bases, the J end lost 3 bases, and 17 bases lay between the germline ends. The V gene's germline CDR1 is LNHDA and CDR2 SQIVND (reference sequence). This CDR3 is 15 amino acids long. CDR3 sequence (DNA): TGTGCCAGTAGTGCCCCTCTTCGGGGGAGCTACGAGCAGTACTTC. Protein sequence: CASSAPLRGSYEQYF.

The J gene is TRBJ2-7, the V gene TRBV7-9; tentatively, D is TRBD1 (5 bases). Trimming took 5 bases from V and 4 from J, leaving 18 bases between them. CDR1 and CDR2 (germline): SEHNR, FQNEAQ (reference sequence). The CDR3 has 15 residues. The CDR3 coding sequence is TGTGCCAGCAGCCCCGCGGTCGACAGAAGTTACGAGCAGTACTTC. Protein sequence: CASSPAVDRSYEQYF.

On this clonotype: The junction does not match germline at one end; this may be a read error. The rearrangement uses TRBV6-9 and TRBJ2-7; TRBD2 agrees at 7 bases. The CDR3 is 9 residues long. Germline assignment: CDR1 MNHGY and CDR2 SVAAGI. The CDR3 reads CASRGAGFF. In nucleotides, the CDR3 is TGTGCCAGCAGGGGAGCGGGATTCTTC.

As for this clonotype: Given the absence of the conserved phenylalanine or tryptophan at the CDR3 end, a read error is likely. The V and J genes are TRBV6-1 and TRBJ1-3, with D possibly matching TRBD1 (5 bases). Germline V gene lookup returns CDR1 MNHNS and CDR2 SASEGT. The CDR3 runs to 15 residues. The CDR3 DNA follows: TGTGCCAGCAGTGGTTCAGGGACCGCTGGGAACACCATATATCTT. This gives the protein CASSGSGTAGNTIYL.

In this sample, this clonotype turned up many times. This chain connects TRBV7-9 to TRBJ2-4; the D gene is possibly TRBD1 (5 bases). Per the germline V gene, CDR1 is SEHNR and CDR2 is FQNEAQ (reference sequence). V was pared by 7 bases and J by 0 bases, with 10 bases between. This CDR3 spans 14 amino acids. CDR3 in amino acids: CASTRAEAKNIQYF. DNA of the CDR3: TGTGCCAGCACCAGGGCAGAAGCCAAAAACATTCAGTACTTC.

The chain is built from TRBV18 and TRBJ2-2; TRBD1 matches 8 bases. Trimming took 6 bases from V and 7 from J; bases not matched to a gene: 7. From germline, CDR1 is KGHSH and CDR2 LQKENI. This CDR3 has 14 amino acids. The CDR3 loop reads CASSPGTGGGELFF. The CDR3 coding sequence is TGTGCCAGCTCCCCCGGGACAGGCGGCGGGGAGCTGTTTTTT.

This clonotype has at least ten counts. This chain connects TRBV11-2 to TRBJ2-5, with TRBD1 identical over 9 bases. J gave up 3 bases and V 4 bases, and 6 bases lay outside the gene matches. This CDR3 region has 15 residues. Germline loops: CDR1 SGHAT, CDR2 FQNNGV. DNA of the CDR3: TGTGCCAGCAGCTCCTCCGGGACAGGGAAAGAGACCCAGTACTTC. Residues: CASSSSGTGKETQYF.

This clonotype was seen repeatedly, ten times or more. The CDR3 DNA sequence: TGCGCCAGCAGCCAACGACAGGGTCTGAACGAGCAGTACTTC. Its translation: CASSQRQGLNEQYF. The V gene is TRBV4-1, the J gene TRBJ2-7; 7 bases map to TRBD1. V shed 2 bases and J 5 bases; nucleotides not matched to a gene: 6. The CDR3 spans 14 residues. CDR1 is MGHRA, CDR2 YSYEKL, per germline.

This clonotype occurred many times. CDR3 residues: CASSYVTGNTEAFF. CDR3 in DNA: TGTGCCAGCAGTTACGTTACAGGGAACACTGAAGCTTTCTTT. This chain connects TRBV6-5 to TRBJ1-1, with a tentative D call TRBD1 (5 bases). Trimming cost V 2 bases and J 1 base, with 8 bases left between them. This CDR3 spans 14 amino acids. Germline V gene sequence: CDR1 MNHEY, CDR2 SVGAGI.

The chain links TRBV11-2 to TRBJ2-7, with 8 bases that match TRBD2. The CDR3 spans 15 residues. Germline values: CDR1 SGHAT, CDR2 FQNNGV. The trim removed 3 bases at V and 0 bases at J, leaving 4 bases unmatched. The CDR3 loop reads CASSLDGRVSYEQYF. Here the CDR3 DNA reads TGTGCCAGCAGCTTGGACGGGAGGGTCTCCTACGAGCAGTACTTC.

This clonotype has at least ten counts. V gene TRBV5-1 combines with J gene TRBJ2-7; tentatively, D is TRBD1 (5 bases). The germline CDR1 and CDR2 sequences are SGHRS and YFSETQ. The ends were cut back, 2 bases at V and 6 bases at J, with 15 bases in the middle. There are 14 residues in the CDR3. The CDR3 here is CASSFSRVYSEQYF. The CDR3 region has the DNA TGCGCCAGCAGCTTCAGCAGGGTGTATAGCGAGCAGTACTTC.

This clonotype was found many times. This chain uses TRBV6-1 with TRBJ2-5; D remains ambiguous. Germline assignment: CDR1 MNHNS and CDR2 SASEGT. V lost 3 bases and J lost 2, with 7 bases in between. CDR3 size: 13 residues. The CDR3 loop is CASSDHRQETQYF. Written as DNA, the CDR3 is TGTGCCAGCAGTGACCACAGACAAGAGACCCAGTACTTC.

This clonotype has ten or more counts. V and J are TRBV7-6 and TRBJ2-7; 8 nucleotides line up with TRBD2. The CDR3 consists of 16 residues. V lost 1 base and J lost 2; bases outside the gene matches: 7. In germline, CDR1 is SGHVS, CDR2 FNYEAQ. The CDR3 sequence is CASSLGASGGAYEQYF. In DNA form, the CDR3 reads TGTGCCAGCAGCTTAGGGGCTTCGGGAGGGGCCTACGAGCAGTACTTC.

This clonotype was recorded at least ten times. The chain couples TRBV12-3 or TRBV12-4 to TRBJ1-5; D may be TRBD1 (6 bases). The V end lost 5 bases, the J end lost 2 bases, and 10 bases lay between the germline ends. This CDR3 comprises 14 residues. The CDR3 region is CASSLGHRNQPQHF. The CDR3 DNA follows: TGTGCCAGCAGTCTGGGACACCGCAATCAGCCCCAGCATTTT.

The rearrangement links TRBV12-3 or TRBV12-4 to TRBJ1-5; 9 nucleotides match TRBD1. V trimming: 8 bases; J trimming: 3 bases; junction bases outside the gene matches: 17. The CDR3 loop spans 18 amino acids. The CDR3 is CASDSGTGYYSYNQPQHF. The CDR3 DNA follows: TGTGCCAGCGATTCCGGGACAGGGTATTATTCGTACAATCAGCCCCAGCATTTT.

This rearrangement joins TRBV3-1 to TRBJ1-1; D uncertain. Germline values: CDR1 LGHDT, CDR2 YNNKEL (reference sequence). The CDR3 contains 13 residues. V lost 3 bases, J lost 1 base, and 6 bases lay in between. The CDR3 DNA reads as TGTGCCAGCAGCCATCACAAGAACACTGAAGCTTTCTTT. The encoded protein is CASSHHKNTEAFF. Supplemented by reference TRBV3-1 and TRBJ1-1, the full variable domain reads DTAVSQTPKYLVTQMGNDKSIKCEQNLGHDTMYWYKQDSKKFLKIMFSYNNKELIINETVPNRFSPKSPDKAHLNLHINSLELGDSAVYFCASSHHKNTEAFFGQGTRLTVV.

The rearrangement links TRBV2 to TRBJ2-7; 8 bases map to TRBD2. This CDR3 spans 15 amino acids. Germline loops: CDR1 SNHLY, CDR2 FYNNEI. The trim removed 2 bases at V and 1 base at J, leaving 4 bases unmatched. The CDR3 sequence: CASSEWAGGSYEQYF. As DNA, the CDR3 is TGTGCCAGCAGTGAATGGGCGGGAGGTTCCTACGAGCAGTACTTC.

This clonotype appeared many times. This chain joins TRBV2 and TRBJ2-5; 12 bases are shared with TRBD2. Germline V gene sequence: CDR1 SNHLY, CDR2 FYNNEI. This CDR3 has 16 residues. V trimming: 5 bases; J trimming: 4 bases; junction bases outside the gene matches: 8. The CDR3 region is CASSQPGLAGLETQYF. The DNA of the CDR3 is TGTGCCAGCAGTCAGCCGGGACTAGCGGGTTTAGAGACCCAGTACTTC.

Many counts were recorded for this clonotype. This sequence joins TRBV9 and TRBJ2-5; TRBD2 matches 10 bases. Germline trimming cut 4 bases from V and 5 bases from J; bases unmatched to any gene: 5. In germline, CDR1 is SGDLS, CDR2 YYNGEE. The CDR3 contains 14 residues. This CDR3 is CASSQAGGWETQYF. The CDR3 coding sequence is TGTGCCAGCAGCCAAGCGGGAGGGTGGGAGACCCAGTACTTC.

Turning to this clonotype: This may stem from a read error, because a much larger clone lies one nucleotide away. The missing conserved phenylalanine or tryptophan at the end of this CDR3 makes a read error likely. The rearrangement joins TRBV5-1 to TRBJ1-3, with 7 bases that match TRBD1. Trimming at V came to 2 bases and at J to 3 bases, leaving 8 bases not matched to a gene. The CDR3 runs 16 residues. In germline, CDR1 is SGHRS, CDR2 YFSETQ. CDR3 sequence: CASSFYSGQRGNTIYI. CDR3 nucleotide sequence: TGCGCCAGCAGCTTTTATTCGGGACAGCGTGGAAACACCATATATATT.

J is TRBJ1-1 and V is TRBV2; possibly TRBD1 for D (6 bases). V was pared by 10 bases and J by 1 base, with 13 bases between. The germline gives CDR1 SNHLY, CDR2 FYNNEI. The CDR3 loop spans 13 amino acids. CDR3 in DNA: TGTGCCACCAAAAAACAGGGGAACACTGAAGCTTTCTTT. Its translation: CATKKQGNTEAFF.